The 22 T cell receptor beta chains below were found in one sample sequenced in a study of regulatory T cells in long-lasting Graves disease. Specified time point: newly diagnosed GD, antithyroid drugs for less than 3 months. Scientists built the TCR library using RNA that was extracted from PBMCs. According to the study, TCR beta libraries were built with iRepertoire HTBI primers and CDR3-region Arm-PCR. TCRdb analysed the multiplex PCR reads with MiXCR anew, one entry per CDR3 protein. The sample has roughly 500,000 distinct CDR3 sequences; around 15% are singletons. These data were also filed under a second study, of T cells in Graves' hyperthyroidism and ophthalmopathy.

Here the sequenced sample was peripheral blood mononuclear cells (PBMCs), taken at new diagnosis, from a patient treated with antithyroid drugs. Receptor source: a woman aged 45 to 65 with Graves disease.

This clonotype has just a few counts. Given a much more abundant clone one base away, this may be a read error. V gene TRBV2 combines with J gene TRBJ1-1; no firm D call. The germline CDR1 and CDR2 sequences are SNHLY and FYNNEI. This CDR3 region has 12 residues. CDR3 in amino acids: CAGSEGVTEAFF. The CDR3 DNA reads as TGTGCCGGCAGTGAGGGTGTCACTGAAGCTTTCTTT. The variable domain in full, completed from reference TRBV2 and TRBJ1-1, reads EPEVTQTPSHQVTQMGQEVILRCVPISNHLYFYWYRQILGQKVEFLVSFYNNEISEKSEIFDDQFSVERPDGSNFTLKIRSTKLEDSAMYFCAGSEGVTEAFFGQGTRLTVV.

This clonotype was seen many times. This rearrangement joins TRBV5-1 to TRBJ2-2; TRBD2 matches at 8 bases. This CDR3 comprises 14 residues. Germline V lookup: CDR1 SGHRS, CDR2 YFSETQ. V gave up 6 bases and J gave up 6 bases; unmatched junction bases: 7. The CDR3 nucleotides are TGCGCCAGCAAGAGCGGGAGCAACGCCGGGGAGCTGTTTTTT. It yields the protein CASKSGSNAGELFF.

This clonotype has more than one count but fewer than ten. V and J are TRBV28 and TRBJ2-4; the D is unclear. The germline CDR1 and CDR2 sequences are MDHEN and SYDVKM. The CDR3 contains 13 residues. V was shortened by 6 bases and J by 5 bases, with 11 bases between the two germline ends. The chain's CDR3 is CASRPVGENIQYF. CDR3 DNA sequence: TGTGCCAGCAGGCCAGTGGGTGAAAACATTCAGTACTTC.

This clonotype was counted only a few times. V is TRBV29-1 and J is TRBJ1-2; TRBD1 aligns across 7 bases. V was pared by 3 bases and J by 5 bases, with 0 bases of the junction left unmatched. This CDR3 is built from 11 residues. The germline gives CDR1 SQVTM, CDR2 ANQGSEA. In DNA form, the CDR3 reads TGCAGCGTTGACAGGGGGTATGGCTACACCTTC. Translating gives CSVDRGYGYTF. Full variable domain (remainder filled in from reference TRBV29-1 and TRBJ1-2): SAVISQKPSRDICQRGTSLTIQCQVDSQVTMMFWYRQQPGQSLTLIATANQGSEATYESGFVIDKFPISRPNLTFSTLTVSNMSPEDSSIYLCSVDRGYGYTFGSGTRLTVV.

The rearrangement joins TRBV18 to TRBJ1-6; tentatively, D is TRBD1 (5 bases). The CDR3 has 15 residues. Germline V gives CDR1 KGHSH, CDR2 LQKENI. V was shortened by 0 bases and J by 4 bases, with 7 bases between the two germline ends. The CDR3 DNA reads as TGTGCCAGCTCACCACCCACAGGTTATAATTCACCCCTCCACTTT. Amino acid sequence: CASSPPTGYNSPLHF.

About this clonotype itself: With a much larger clone just one base away, this may be a read error. The chain joins TRBV12-5 to TRBJ2-3, with D possibly being TRBD1 or TRBD2 (5 bases each). The CDR3 runs 15 residues. In germline, CDR1 is LGHNT, CDR2 FRNRAP. Trimming removed 5 bases from V and 6 bases from J, with 18 bases in between. The CDR3: CASGLSGAGADTQYF. In nucleotides, the CDR3 is TGTGCTAGTGGTCTCTCCGGGGCCGGTGCGGATACGCAGTATTTT.

This clonotype was seen only a few times. The chain's CDR3 is CASSTLDRENSPLHF. As DNA, the CDR3 is TGTGCCAGCAGTACCCTGGACAGGGAGAATTCACCCCTCCACTTT. V and J are TRBV28 and TRBJ1-6; 8 nucleotides match TRBD1. The CDR3 has 15 residues. CDR1 and CDR2 from the germline V gene are MDHEN and SYDVKM. V dropped 5 bases and J dropped 7; count of bases not matched to a gene: 7.

This clonotype came up many times. V and J are TRBV6-2 or TRBV6-3 and TRBJ2-7; D gene unclear. V lost 0 bases to trimming and J lost 1 base, with 16 bases between them. CDR3 size: 17 residues. Germline CDR1 and CDR2: MNHEY and SVGEGT. This CDR3 is CASSYSTLEPGSYEQYF. The CDR3 coding sequence is TGTGCCAGCAGTTACTCGACCCTCGAACCGGGTTCCTACGAGCAGTACTTC.

The V and J genes are TRBV7-6 and TRBJ2-1; 11 bases agree with TRBD2. The CDR3 loop spans 18 amino acids. The junction had 6 bases not matched to a gene; V was cut back by 1 base and J by 1 base. In germline, CDR1 is SGHVS, CDR2 FNYEAQ. This chain's CDR3 is CASSLGGGLAESYNEQFF. The CDR3 coding sequence is TGTGCCAGCAGCTTAGGAGGGGGACTAGCGGAATCCTACAATGAGCAGTTCTTC.

A few counts support this clonotype. This sequence may be a read error, since a much larger clone differs from it by one base. The genes are TRBV24-1 and TRBJ2-3, with 16 bases lining up with TRBD2. CDR3 length equals 18 residues. The germline gives CDR1 KGHDR, CDR2 SFDVKD. Here the CDR3 DNA reads TGTGCCGCCAGTGCTGCGGGGACTAGCGGGAGGGCCCCAGATACGCAGTATTTT. This encodes CAASAAGTSGRAPDTQYF.

This clonotype was picked up many times. The chain uses TRBV7-9 and TRBJ2-3; D perhaps matches TRBD2 (6 bases). Germline loops: CDR1 SEHNR, CDR2 FQNEAQ (reference sequence). This CDR3 region has 16 residues. Deletions cut 5 bases from V and 2 bases from J, with 17 bases between. The CDR3 region has the DNA TGTGCCAGCAGCCCTCGGAGGAGGGCTAACACAGATACGCAGTATTTT. This gives the protein CASSPRRRANTDTQYF.

The table lists this clonotype with a few counts. The chain joins TRBV18 to TRBJ2-3, with TRBD2 as a possible D gene (6 bases). Trimming removed 3 bases at V and 4 bases at J, with 17 bases between. CDR1 is KGHSH and CDR2 is LQKENI in the germline V gene. The CDR3 loop spans 16 amino acids. CDR3 region: CASSPSKTSPADTQYF. The DNA of the CDR3 is TGTGCCAGCTCACCCTCCAAGACTAGTCCCGCAGATACGCAGTATTTT.

This clonotype has a count of ten or more. The genes are TRBV11-3 and TRBJ2-7; TRBD2 agrees at 7 bases. Trimming cost V 0 bases and J 1 base; bases outside gene matches: 9. The CDR3 has 17 amino acids. Germline V CDR1 and CDR2: SGHNT, YENEEA. In DNA, the CDR3 is TGTGCCAGCAGCTTAGATGAGCGCGGGAGTTCGTCCTACGAGCAGTACTTC. As protein: CASSLDERGSSSYEQYF.

This clonotype was counted a few times. This chain uses TRBV20-1 with TRBJ1-5; the match to TRBD1 covers 7 bases. Germline values: CDR1 DFQATT, CDR2 SNEGSKA (reference sequence). This CDR3 has 12 amino acids. The J segment lost 3 bases and the V segment lost 7 bases, leaving 3 bases of the junction unmatched. CDR3 region: CSGQGDNQPQHF. CDR3 nucleotide sequence: TGCAGTGGGCAGGGGGACAATCAGCCCCAGCATTTT.

This clonotype was seen many times. V usage is TRBV12-3 or TRBV12-4 and J usage is TRBJ1-2; 7 nucleotides agree with TRBD1. This CDR3 contains 14 residues. V lost 3 bases and J lost 4; bases outside the gene matches: 5. The CDR3 loop reads CASSFGTALYGYTF. The CDR3 DNA follows: TGTGCCAGCAGTTTCGGGACAGCACTCTATGGCTACACCTTC.

The V and J genes are TRBV28 and TRBJ2-7, with 7 nucleotides matching TRBD2. The last part of the DNA fits TRBJ2-1 better; the J call may be wrong. Per the germline V gene, CDR1 is MDHEN and CDR2 is SYDVKM. CDR3 size: 14 residues. In DNA, the CDR3 is TGTGCCAGCAGTTTAGTGTGGGGACTAAATGAGCAGTTCTTC. Translating gives CASSLVWGLNEQFF.

This clonotype has ten or more counts. This rearrangement joins TRBV5-1 to TRBJ2-3; D is possibly TRBD1 (5 bases). The germline CDR1 and CDR2 sequences are SGHRS and YFSETQ. V was cut by 4 bases and J by 3 bases, with 9 bases left in between. The CDR3 covers 13 residues. CDR3 bases: TGCGCCAGCAGCCACTCAGGGACAGATACGCAGTATTTT. Its protein product is CASSHSGTDTQYF.

This clonotype was detected only a few times. The chain has TRBV14 and TRBJ2-2, with 10 positions matching TRBD1. This CDR3 has 15 amino acids. After removal of 4 bases from V and 7 bases from J, the junction contained 6 bases not matched to a gene. CDR1 and CDR2 from the germline V gene are SGHDN and FVKESK. The CDR3 sequence is CASSPLGDRGGELFF. The CDR3 DNA is TGTGCCAGCAGCCCCTTGGGGGACAGGGGCGGGGAGCTGTTTTTT. Using reference TRBV14 and TRBJ2-2 for the parts outside the CDR3, the full variable domain is EAGVTQFPSHSVIEKGQTVTLRCDPISGHDNLYWYRRVMGKEIKFLLHFVKESKQDESGMPNNRFLAERTGGTYSTLKVQPAELEDSGVYFCASSPLGDRGGELFFGEGSRLTVL.

This clonotype was recorded a few times. V is TRBV4-1 and J is TRBJ2-5; 11 bases line up with TRBD2. Germline CDR1 is MGHRA and CDR2 is YSYEKL. With 2 bases clipped from V and 2 bases from J, the junction kept 7 bases outside the gene matches. The CDR3 is 17 amino acids. The CDR3: CASSQQLAGVVQETQYF. DNA of the CDR3: TGCGCCAGCAGCCAACAACTAGCGGGAGTAGTACAAGAGACCCAGTACTTC.

This clonotype was observed many times. The rearrangement uses TRBV28 and TRBJ2-7, with 7 positions matching TRBD1. The junction had 13 bases not matched to a gene; V was cut back by 5 bases and J by 6 bases. The CDR3 is 15 residues long. CDR1 and CDR2 from the germline V gene are MDHEN and SYDVKM. CDR3 loop: CASSRGQMTIGEQYF. In DNA, the CDR3 is TGTGCCAGCAGTAGGGGACAGATGACGATAGGCGAGCAGTACTTC.

This clonotype was observed at least ten times. The chain is built from TRBV11-2 and TRBJ2-7; 9 bases are shared with TRBD2. The CDR3 contains 15 residues. V lost 1 base, J lost 2 bases, and 3 bases stayed unmatched. The germline gives CDR1 SGHAT, CDR2 FQNNGV. DNA for the CDR3: TGTGCCAGCAGCTTAGTTAGCGGGAGAACCTACGAGCAGTACTTC. This encodes CASSLVSGRTYEQYF.

The chain links TRBV7-2 to TRBJ2-5; 14 bases fit TRBD2. This CDR3 is built from 20 residues. Germline CDR1 SGHTA, CDR2 FQGNSA. Losses at the gene ends were 1 base for V and 5 bases for J; bases not matched to a gene: 15. For the CDR3, the DNA is TGTGCCAGCAGCTTAGGCCTTTTGGTGGGGACTAGCGGGAGTCGGGAGACCCAGTACTTC. This sequence encodes CASSLGLLVGTSGSRETQYF.